This T cell receptor beta chain originates from a study of Ad26.COV2.S vaccination and SARS-CoV-2 variants. The sample's treatment: 15 to 20 received Ad26.COV2.S at low or high dose, single or two shots; roughly five received placebo; per-sample allocation not given. Specimen acquisition occurred on day 63 following the initial vaccine or placebo injection. V was pared by 6 bases and J by 5 bases, with 13 bases between. The germline V gene has CDR1 MNHEY and CDR2 SVGAGI. There are 13 residues in the CDR3. Profiling relied on immunoSEQ multiplex PCR, and the TCRdb table lists in-frame clones only, not all of them. The repertoire has around 500,000 clones, nearly 90% of them found once; the top ten carry 1.5% to 2%.

This material consisted of peripheral blood, taken in a trial of Ad26.COV2.S vaccine versus placebo. This receptor was obtained from a person between 18 and 65 years old who received the Ad26.COV2.S COVID-19 vaccine or a placebo. V and J are TRBV6-5 and TRBJ1-2; TRBD1 might be the D (5 bases). CDR3 nucleotides: TGTGCCAGCAGCCCCCGGGGGGTGTATGGCTACACCTTC. It yields the protein CASSPRGVYGYTF.